A selection of T cell receptor beta chains follows, all from one sample in a study of PD-1 and CTLA-4 blockade in melanoma. The method was immunoSEQ multiplex PCR; TCRdb's version includes in-frame clones alone and lacks a portion of them. This sample has roughly 30,000 clones; around 90% occur once, and the top ten carry roughly 8.1%. The sequencing here drew on CD8+ T cells from peripheral blood, taken before anti-PD-1 treatment. The receptors originated from a human donor with melanoma. Both conserved end residues are part of each CDR3. Each record gives: clone size, J gene, V gene, D gene, CDR3 protein, CDR3 DNA. The D gene is left open where the match is weak. Clone size, where shown, is once, few, many, or a class for clones that have expanded.

NA TRBJ1-1 TRBV6-5 NA CASSYPGAQAFF TGTGCCAGCAGTTACCCAGGGGCCCAAGCTTTCTTT
NA TRBJ2-1 TRBV7-9 NA CASSSRDAGSNEQFF TGTGCCAGCAGCTCAAGGGACGCGGGAAGCAATGAGCAGTTCTTC
NA TRBJ1-2 TRBV10-3 NA CATQRQGRANYGYTF TGTGCCACCCAGAGGCAGGGCAGAGCTAACTATGGCTACACCTTC
NA TRBJ1-5 TRBV29-1 NA CSAQAGTNQPQHF TGCAGCGCCCAGGCGGGAACCAATCAGCCCCAGCATTTT
once TRBJ2-7 TRBV25-1 NA CASRTGLGEQYF TGTGCCAGCCGGACCGGTCTCGGGGAGCAGTACTTC
NA TRBJ2-7 TRBV28 NA CASSSPVRDMDEQYF TGTGCCAGCAGTTCCCCCGTGCGGGATATGGACGAGCAGTACTTC
NA TRBJ1-2 TRBV6-1 TRBD1 CASSEGTGPANYGYTF TGTGCCAGCAGTGAAGGGACAGGGCCAGCTAACTATGGCTACACCTTC
once TRBJ1-3 TRBV5-6 NA CASSLGGGNTIYF TGTGCCAGCAGCTTGGGGGGAGGAAACACCATATATTTT
NA TRBJ1-1 TRBV6-4 NA CASSQYTDGTEAFF TGTGCCAGCAGTCAATATACGGACGGGACTGAAGCTTTCTTT
NA TRBJ2-7 TRBV27 TRBD2 CASSFGGAYSYEQYF TGTGCCAGCAGTTTCGGGGGGGCCTACTCCTACGAGCAGTACTTC
NA TRBJ1-1 TRBV7-9 NA CASSLVSGENTEAFF TGTGCCAGCAGCTTGGTGTCAGGGGAGAACACTGAAGCTTTCTTT
NA TRBJ2-1 TRBV7-9 TRBD2 CASSYREDNEQFF TGTGCCAGCAGCTACCGGGAGGACAATGAGCAGTTCTTC
NA TRBJ2-1 TRBV19 TRBD2 CASSIFGLAGLRSYNEQFF TGTGCCAGTAGTATTTTCGGACTAGCGGGCCTTCGCTCCTACAATGAGCAGTTCTTC
NA TRBJ2-3 TRBV29-1 TRBD2 CSVEYEVAGGPITDTQYF TGCAGCGTTGAATATGAGGTAGCGGGGGGGCCGATCACAGATACGCAGTATTTT
NA TRBJ2-7 TRBV18 TRBD1 CASSPLPPGQAYEQYF TGTGCCAGCTCACCGCTCCCGCCTGGACAGGCCTACGAGCAGTACTTC
NA TRBJ1-1 TRBV30 TRBD1 CASENDRGLAFF TGTGCCAGCGAAAATGACAGGGGTTTAGCTTTCTTT
NA TRBJ2-7 TRBV28 NA CASSLEGLLYEQYF TGTGCCAGCAGTTTAGAGGGTCTACTCTACGAGCAGTACTTC
NA TRBJ1-1 TRBV6-5 NA CASKRQRNTEAFF TGTGCCAGCAAACGACAGCGGAACACTGAAGCTTTCTTT
NA TRBJ2-7 TRBV28 TRBD2 CASSPSTSGNYEQYF TGTGCCAGCAGCCCCTCGACTAGCGGGAACTACGAGCAGTACTTC
NA TRBJ2-2 TRBV7-9 NA CASSLSPQGRDTGELFF TGTGCCAGCAGCTTATCCCCACAGGGTCGGGACACCGGGGAGCTGTTTTTT
NA TRBJ2-7 TRBV27 TRBD2 CASSFGTSDYEQYF TGTGCCAGCAGTTTCGGGACTAGCGACTACGAGCAGTACTTC
NA TRBJ1-1 TRBV11-2 TRBD1 CASSPGGGDTEAFF TGTGCCAGCAGCCCGGGAGGGGGCGATACTGAAGCTTTCTTT
NA TRBJ2-1 TRBV28 NA CASSTLPGPAFF TGTGCCAGCAGTACCCTTCCGGGCCCCGCGTTCTTC
NA TRBJ2-1 TRBV27 NA CASSLSGGEFYNEQFF TGTGCCAGCAGTTTATCTGGCGGAGAATTTTACAATGAGCAGTTCTTC
NA TRBJ2-2 TRBV10-3 TRBD1 CAISGTGIGGELFF TGTGCCATCAGCGGGACAGGGATTGGGGGGGAGCTGTTTTTT
few TRBJ1-5 TRBV12-3/TRBV12-4 NA CASGPNQPQHF TGTGCCAGCGGCCCCAATCAGCCCCAGCATTTT
NA TRBJ2-7 TRBV6-5 TRBD2 CASGAGDHEQYF TGTGCCAGTGGAGCGGGGGACCACGAGCAGTACTTC
NA TRBJ1-2 TRBV28 NA CASSPPGPITAGYTF TGTGCCAGCAGTCCCCCGGGGCCTATAACAGCTGGCTACACCTTC
NA TRBJ2-7 TRBV14 NA CASSQAIGEEQYF TGTGCCAGCAGCCAAGCGATAGGTGAGGAGCAGTACTTC
NA TRBJ2-1 TRBV27 NA CASSLTGVEQFF TGTGCCAGCAGTCTCACGGGGGTTGAGCAGTTCTTC
NA TRBJ1-1 TRBV6-5 NA CASSFAKNTEAFF TGTGCCAGCAGTTTTGCGAAGAACACTGAAGCTTTCTTT
NA TRBJ1-2 TRBV7-9 NA CASSLQGHGYTF TGTGCCAGCAGCTTACAGGGGCACGGCTACACCTTC
once TRBJ1-5 TRBV27 NA CASSLNGQNQPQHF TGTGCCAGCAGTTTAAACGGACAGAATCAGCCCCAGCATTTT
NA TRBJ1-5 TRBV2 NA CASGREPQHF TGTGCCAGCGGAAGGGAGCCCCAGCATTTT
NA TRBJ1-4 TRBV6-5 NA CASSYTTVGEKLFF TGTGCCAGCAGTTACACGACAGTAGGTGAAAAACTGTTTTTT
NA TRBJ2-1 TRBV3-1/TRBV3-2 TRBD2 CASSPDLAGPHNEQFF TGTGCCAGCAGCCCTGATCTAGCGGGACCGCACAATGAGCAGTTCTTC
NA TRBJ1-4 TRBV5-1 NA CASSLVGEGTNEKLFF TGCGCCAGCAGCTTGGTAGGGGAGGGAACTAATGAAAAACTGTTTTTT
NA TRBJ2-2 TRBV29-1 NA CSVRGNTGELFF TGCAGCGTCCGCGGGAACACCGGGGAGCTGTTTTTT
NA TRBJ2-7 TRBV7-8 NA CASSLRGRYEQYF TGTGCCAGCAGCTTGCGGGGACGGTACGAGCAGTACTTC
NA TRBJ2-1 TRBV24-1 NA CATSDSRDNEQFF TGTGCCACCAGTGACTCCCGTGACAATGAGCAGTTCTTC
NA TRBJ2-5 TRBV11-2 TRBD2 CASSSNGLAIYQETQYF TGTGCCAGCAGCTCCAATGGACTAGCGATCTACCAAGAGACCCAGTACTTC
NA TRBJ2-3 TRBV28 TRBD2 CASSLALASGSTDTQYF TGTGCCAGCAGTTTAGCGTTAGCTAGCGGAAGCACAGATACGCAGTATTTT
NA TRBJ1-5 TRBV7-2 NA CASSLEGNPNQPQHF TGTGCCAGCAGCCTGGAGGGGAATCCGAATCAGCCCCAGCATTTT
NA TRBJ2-4 TRBV29-1 TRBD2 CSVERTGGDIQYF TGCAGCGTTGAGAGGACGGGGGGAGACATTCAGTACTTC
NA TRBJ1-3 TRBV29-1 NA CSVATVGNTIYF TGCAGCGTAGCCACCGTGGGAAACACCATATATTTT
NA TRBJ2-6 TRBV15 NA CATSVDNYLSGANVLTF TGTGCCACCAGCGTCGACAACTACCTCTCTGGGGCCAACGTCCTGACTTTC
once TRBJ2-3 TRBV27 NA CASSLATSTDTQYF TGTGCCAGCAGTTTAGCAACCAGCACAGATACGCAGTATTTT